This T cell receptor (beta chain) stems from a study of control samples from healthy donors and cancer patients. The CDR3 runs to 13 residues. CDR1 and CDR2 from the germline V gene are LGHDT and YNNKEL (reference sequence). V shed 5 bases, J shed 1 base, and the junction held 2 bases outside the gene matches. Libraries were prepared by immunoSEQ multiplex PCR; TCRdb keeps only in-frame clonotypes and omits some of them. The sample lists about 220,000 clones, roughly 94% occurring once. The rearrangement joins TRBV3-1 (or the pseudogene TRBV3-2) to TRBJ2-7; 7 nucleotides agree with TRBD1. Input material: blood. The receptor comes from a man aged 45-65 years in good health. CDR3 DNA sequence: TGTGCCAGCAGCTACAGGGGTTCCTACGAGCAGTACGTC. Its protein is CASSYRGSYEQYV.